The subject of this entry is one T cell receptor beta chain. Method: immunoSEQ multiplex PCR; TCRdb's copy keeps in-frame clones and lacks some. This repertoire shows about 76,000 clones, around 85% found once; its top ten account for 4.5% to 6%. This sample was included in a study of technical replicates of blood from a few donors. This sequence originates from a human donor in good health. Some clones in this sample may be carry-over from other donors' samples. Material: PBMCs.

CDR3 nucleotides: TGTGCCAGCAGCCCGTTAAGGGGGATGTTGGAGACCCAGTACTTC. It codes for CASSPLRGMLETQYF. The V call is TRBV11-2, the J call TRBJ2-5, with D possibly matching TRBD1 (6 bases). Germline V CDR1 and CDR2: SGHAT, FQNNGV. CDR3 size: 15 residues. V gave up 5 bases and J gave up 5 bases, with 18 bases separating them.